This T cell receptor beta chain was retrieved from a study of CXCR3-negative and CXCR3-positive naive CD8 T cells. With UMI labels, 5' RACE was used to prepare the TRB cDNA libraries. Using the 5' RACE reads, TCRdb records one entry per CDR3 protein without DNA. The sample has about 130,000 distinct CDR3 sequences. The authors gated naive CD8+ T cells as CD45RO-CCR7+CD27+CD95-. The CDR3 has 15 amino acids. Germline values: CDR1 SGHRS, CDR2 YFSETQ. This clonotype was obtained from a human donor in good health. Some clones in this sample may be carry-over from other donors' samples. The sample was naive CXCR3- CD8+ T cells from blood. As for subset: CD45RO-CCR7+CD27+CD95- naive CD8+ T cells lacking CXCR3 (TNR3-). This chain joins TRBV5-1 and TRBJ2-5; with no DNA, the TCRdb D assignment of TRBD1 cannot be verified. CDR3 in amino acids: CASSGQRANSETQYF.